This entry describes one T cell receptor (beta chain). The antigen remains undetermined. CDR3 size: 17 residues. Germline V gene sequence: CDR1 KGHSH, CDR2 LQKENI. The trim removed 4 bases at V and 5 bases at J, leaving 12 bases unmatched. Assay used: immunoSEQ multiplex PCR; TCRdb lists only in-frame clones, some missing. In the table there are around 85,000 clones, roughly 86% of which are singletons. The sample comes from a study of radiotherapy plus CTLA-4 blockade in lung cancer. General study findings and limits: It was early blood T cell clone dynamics, with interferon-beta, that reportedly best predicted response. Blood saw expansion of tumor-derived TCR clones after radiotherapy plus ipilimumab.

With ipilimumab providing CTLA-4 blockade, focal radiation was administered to patients who had chemo-refractory metastatic non-small-cell lung cancer. The clonotype was recovered from a human donor with non-small cell lung cancer who had a partial response to radiotherapy plus ipilimumab. Specimen: peripheral blood, collected from a patient treated with radiotherapy plus ipilimumab. The V call is TRBV18, the J call TRBJ1-5; TRBD1 matches 9 bases. As DNA, the CDR3 is TGTGCCAGCTCACGCCTACCGACAGGGGGTACGGATCAGCCCCAGCATTTT. Its translation: CASSRLPTGGTDQPQHF.